These 15 T cell receptor beta chains share one sample of origin, sequenced in a study of beta chain features in type 1 diabetes. Study-level results: Among all four CD4+ subsets, Type 1 diabetes patients had TCRB CDR3s that were moderately but significantly shorter.

Expressed TCRB transcripts were sequenced because the isolated RNA had all been reverse transcribed beforehand. Using immunoSEQ multiplex PCR, the repertoire was profiled, and TCRdb retains in-frame clones only, with some absent. The top ten clones hold under 0.75% of a sample with roughly 150,000 clones, 9% of them seen once. Their antigens remain unidentified. Sequenced input: central memory CD4+ T cells from blood. Receptors were obtained from a woman aged 25 to 39 with type 1 diabetes.

This clone was counted a few times. V and J are TRBV28 and TRBJ1-2; D not resolved. There are 13 residues in the CDR3. V gave up 11 bases and J gave up 4 bases, with 17 bases separating them. Germline-derived CDR1 and CDR2 are MDHEN and SYDVKM. The CDR3 here is CAVGLVTGYGYTF. CDR3 nucleotides: TGTGCCGTTGGTCTAGTCACCGGCTATGGCTACACCTTC.

This chain uses TRBV28 with TRBJ2-1; 7 bases are a match to TRBD2. CDR3 length: 16 residues. With 4 bases clipped from V and 0 bases from J, the junction kept 6 bases outside the gene matches. Per the germline V gene, CDR1 is MDHEN and CDR2 is SYDVKM. The CDR3 region is CASSSEAGSSYNEQFF. CDR3 nucleotide sequence: TGTGCCAGCAGTTCCGAAGCGGGAAGCTCCTACAATGAGCAGTTCTTC.

This clone was detected a few times. This chain uses TRBV18 with TRBJ1-2; weak D call: TRBD1 (5 bases). The CDR3 length is 15 residues. Looked up from germline, CDR1 is KGHSH and CDR2 is LQKENI. V was trimmed by 2 bases and J by 5 bases, leaving 15 bases between them. The CDR3 sequence is CASSPEAGTLYGYTF. The CDR3 DNA follows: TGTGCCAGCTCACCAGAGGCAGGGACTCTTTATGGCTACACCTTC.

The sample holds a few counts of this clone. The chain joins TRBV4-2 to TRBJ2-1, with 8 bases matching TRBD2. The CDR3 has 17 residues. The V gene's germline CDR1 is LGHNA and CDR2 YNFKEQ. Unmatched junction bases numbered 6, after V lost 0 bases and J lost 2 bases. The CDR3 protein is CASSQEPSGSTYNEQFF. In nucleotides, the CDR3 is TGTGCCAGCAGCCAAGAGCCGAGCGGGAGTACCTACAATGAGCAGTTCTTC.

This clone has more than one count but fewer than ten. V usage is TRBV21-1 and J usage is TRBJ2-7; the table's TRBD2 call for D was not verified on the DNA. TRBV21-1 is classified as a pseudogene. The CDR3 is made up of 15 amino acids. CDR3 residues: CASSEGSGAMNEQYF. The CDR3 DNA reads TGTGCCAGCAGCGAGGGCTCTGGTGCGATGAACGAGCAGTACTTC.

In its sample, this clone was seen a few times. The V call is TRBV15, the J call TRBJ2-5, with 9 positions matching TRBD1. V dropped 1 base and J dropped 5; count of bases not matched to a gene: 2. Germline loops: CDR1 LNHNV, CDR2 YYDKDF (reference sequence). This CDR3 is 14 amino acids long. Here the CDR3 DNA reads TGTGCCACCAGCAGAGTCGGACAGGGGGAGACCCAGTACTTC. Translation: CATSRVGQGETQYF.

The chain couples TRBV28 to TRBJ1-2, with 9 bases matching TRBD1. Losses at the gene ends were 7 bases for V and 4 bases for J; bases not matched to a gene: 7. Germline V CDR1 and CDR2: MDHEN, SYDVKM. CDR3 length: 14 amino acids. CDR3 protein: CASNTGGAVYGYTF. The CDR3 bases are TGTGCCAGCAACACAGGGGGCGCGGTCTATGGCTACACCTTC.

Only a few counts were recorded for this clone. This chain uses TRBV2 with TRBJ1-5; 7 positions agree with TRBD1. CDR3 length equals 13 residues. Per germline, CDR1 SNHLY and CDR2 FYNNEI. The V segment lost 2 bases and the J segment 6 bases; nucleotides outside the gene matches: 1. The chain's CDR3 is CASSEHRGQPQHF. CDR3 bases: TGTGCCAGCAGTGAACACAGGGGTCAGCCCCAGCATTTT.

V usage is TRBV7-2 and J usage is TRBJ1-5; no firm D call. The CDR3 totals 14 residues. The V and J ends lost 2 bases and 5 bases respectively, with 10 bases between them. Germline V gives CDR1 SGHTA, CDR2 FQGNSA. The CDR3 spells CASSLSGTHQPQHF. The CDR3 region has the DNA TGTGCCAGCAGCTTATCGGGTACCCATCAGCCCCAGCATTTT.

The chain has TRBV28 and TRBJ1-4; no reliable D call. V was trimmed by 2 bases and J by 3 bases, leaving 7 bases between them. The V gene's germline CDR1 is MDHEN and CDR2 SYDVKM. The CDR3 consists of 14 residues. CDR3 nucleotides: TGTGCCAGCAGTTTAGGCGGGGCTAATGAAAAACTGTTTTTT. This sequence encodes CASSLGGANEKLFF.

The table lists this clone with a few counts. The rearrangement joins TRBV9 to TRBJ2-7; D is perhaps TRBD2 (6 bases). Trimming removed 3 bases at V and 3 bases at J, with 10 bases between. This CDR3 has 13 residues. CDR1 and CDR2 from the germline V gene are SGDLS and YYNGEE. The DNA for the CDR3 is TGTGCCAGCAGCGCCGGGACTTACTACGAGCAGTACTTC. Amino acids: CASSAGTYYEQYF.

The chain combines TRBV5-1 with TRBJ2-1, with D maybe TRBD2 (5 bases). Between the trimmed V and J ends, which lost 0 bases and 12 bases, there was a span of 10 bases. This CDR3 contains 12 residues. The germline CDR1 and CDR2 sequences are SGHRS and YFSETQ. The CDR3 nucleotides read TGCGCCAGCAGCTTGGGGAGGCAGCCGCAGTTCTTC. The encoded protein is CASSLGRQPQFF.

Ten or more counts support this clone. This chain joins TRBV18 and TRBJ2-3, with D uncertain. Trimming cost V 3 bases and J 0 bases, with 7 bases left between them. The CDR3 contains 14 residues. Germline CDR1 reads KGHSH; CDR2 reads LQKENI. CDR3: CASSPPLSTDTQYF. The CDR3 DNA is TGTGCCAGCTCACCTCCACTTAGCACAGATACGCAGTATTTT.

V usage is TRBV10-1 and J usage is TRBJ2-7, with D perhaps matching TRBD2 (5 bases). Between the trimmed V and J ends, which lost 3 bases and 0 bases, there was a span of 12 bases. The CDR3 covers 15 residues. Germline V gene data show CDR1 as WNHNN and CDR2 as SYGVQD (reference sequence). The CDR3, as DNA: TGCGCCAGCAGTGAAGTAGCTGGGAGCTCCTACGAGCAGTACTTC. Its translation is CASSEVAGSSYEQYF.

This clone was recorded a few times. The chain is built from TRBV18 and TRBJ2-2; tentatively, D is TRBD1 (5 bases). Trimming pared 2 bases from V and 7 bases from J, leaving 14 bases between. The CDR3 spans 15 residues. Germline values: CDR1 KGHSH, CDR2 LQKENI. The CDR3 DNA reads as TGTGCCAGCTCACCAATGACAGAGAGCGTCGGGGAGCTGTTTTTT. Protein: CASSPMTESVGELFF.